This T cell receptor beta chain was profiled in a study of beta chain features in type 1 diabetes (dated 2018 in TCRdb). Regarding the complete study: Mean age, gender distribution, total cell number and subset yield did not differ between patients and healthy donors. A total of roughly 100 million sorted cells were examined across all samples, and a strong correlation was observed between cell number per subset and RNA yield. In the study, TCRB repertoires of sorted circulating CD4+ T cell subsets from recently diagnosed type 1 diabetes patients were compared with those of matched healthy donors. Naive and central memory subsets were obtained from all 30 or so donors, but regulatory and stem cell-like memory subsets were isolated from only 8 patients and about 8 healthy donors.

The entire isolated RNA was reverse transcribed using the High Capacity cDNA Reverse Transcription Kit, and thus expressed TCRB transcripts were sequenced. Deep immunoSEQ sequencing was performed on naive, central memory and regulatory T cell samples, with an average of roughly 3.5 million total reads per sample. Sorted cells were lysed in RLT buffer and RNA was extracted with DNase-treated RNeasy Micro or Mini kits, depending on cell number. To prevent cross-contamination, every cell subset was processed on its own, while patient and healthy donor samples were processed together. The immunoSEQ multiplex PCR was used to amplify TCRB sequences from cDNA, generating 87-bp fragments that spanned the CDR3 region. Sequencing of the amplicons was performed on the Illumina HiSeq platform. The authors' pipeline ran thus. PCR bias was computationally corrected using synthetic template baselines, reads within Hamming distance 2 were collapsed, and singletons that could not be merged were discarded. Reads were aligned against IMGT to assign V, D and J genes, CDR3 length and insertions or deletions at six rearrangement sites. Within each subset, clonotype counts were normalized to sorted cell number, after which true diversity and Gini coefficients were computed with the tcR R package. The overlap coefficient, calculated on TCRB nucleotide sequences, was used to measure repertoire sharing. As a proxy for the pre-selection repertoire, out-of-frame TCRB sequences from naive cells were analyzed. TCRdb stores this immuneACCESS table with in-frame sequences only. Part of the clones is absent; in the studies checked, under half of the shortfall reflects unresolved V genes, and no reason is known for the rest. V and J calls and clone size follow that table, whereas D and trimming were derived from the DNA. The sample data list over 650,000 clones, and over 12% of these were observed just once. The ten largest clones represent roughly 0.04% of the sample.

This clone has more than one count but fewer than ten. The antigen this receptor binds is unknown. No much larger clone is present one base from it, and per-base qualities are unavailable. Paper-wide results and their limitations: PCR might favor shorter templates, but patient and control samples were amplified and corrected together, so any skew would affect both groups equally. In all four CD4+ subsets, TCRB CDR3 length was moderately but significantly shorter in type 1 diabetes patients. Because small numbers of individuals were included in the HLA sub-analyses, any influence of HLA type on TCRB rearrangement was left unresolved. Naive, central memory and regulatory TCRB repertoires appeared more similar among patients than among healthy donors. Because cDNA rather than genomic DNA was sequenced, highly expressing activated cells could have been over-represented, although no difference in activation and CD3 levels was found between groups. At VDJ recombination sites, type 1 diabetes patients had fewer insertions and more deleted nucleotides, which implies abnormalities in thymic rearrangement.

The CDR3, from cysteine to phenylalanine, totals 13 residues. Just the 39-base CDR3 DNA is kept, in frame starting at base 1. CDR1 is given as GTSNPN and CDR2 as SVGIG, both from the germline V gene (reference sequence). Trimming removed 5 bases from V and 6 bases from J; the gene matches leave 6 bases unexplained. A single peripheral blood draw of about 116 mL on average was collected from each donor into heparinised tubes. Naive, central memory, regulatory and stem cell-like memory CD4+ T cells were sorted on a BD FACSAria II using a panel including CD45RO, CCR7, CD25, CD127, CD95 and CD27. Purity was above 95% for every sorted population. PBMCs were isolated right away by Lymphoprep density gradient centrifugation and were stained directly, without culture. Samples were stained and sorted in pairs, with one healthy donor and one patient per experiment, so that batch effects were minimized.

Source material: naive CD4+ T cells from blood. This specimen's cell subset or site label, per the study, means: true naive CD4+ T cells. The V and J genes are TRBV30 and TRBJ2-2, and TRBD1 matches 7 of the central bases. The receptor's source is a man between 18 and 29 years old with type 1 diabetes. CDR3 region: CAWSTGYPGELFF. The nucleotide sequence is given as TGTGCCTGGTCGACAGGGTACCCCGGGGAGCTGTTTTTT. With the portions outside the CDR3 filled from the reference TRBV30 and TRBJ2-2 genes, the complete variable region becomes SQTIHQWPATLVQPVGSPLSLECTVEGTSNPNLYWYRQAAGRGLQLLFYSVGIGQISSEVPQNLSASRPQDRQFILSSKKLLLSDSGFYLCAWSTGYPGELFFGEGSRLTVL.